A single sample is the source of the 23 T cell receptor beta chains below, sequenced in a study of T cell responses to AZD1222 COVID-19 vaccine. Repertoires were generated with immunoSEQ multiplex PCR, while TCRdb's copy carries only in-frame clones and drops some. The data show around 270,000 clones, with around 93% seen just once and 0.55% held by the top ten. Material: peripheral blood, obtained 28 days after the second AZD1222 dose. Every receptor here comes from an adult who received the AZD1222 COVID-19 vaccine.

The CDR3 nucleotides read TGTGCCAGCTCACCCTCAGAAGACACTGAAGCTTTCTTT. Translating gives CASSPSEDTEAFF. The V call is TRBV18, the J call TRBJ1-1, with D uncertain. The CDR3 is 13 amino acids. V lost 3 bases, J lost 3 bases, and 8 bases lay in between. The germline gives CDR1 KGHSH, CDR2 LQKENI. Full variable domain (outside the CDR3, taken from reference TRBV18 and TRBJ1-1): NAGVMQNPRHLVRRRGQEARLRCSPMKGHSHVYWYRQLPEEGLKFMVYLQKENIIDESGMPKERFSAEFPKEGPSILRIQQVVRGDSAAYFCASSPSEDTEAFFGQGTRLTVV.

This rearrangement joins TRBV27 to TRBJ2-1, with 10 bases aligning to TRBD2. Germline values: CDR1 MNHEY, CDR2 SMNVEV (reference sequence). V lost 6 bases and J lost 10; bases outside the gene matches: 9. The CDR3 loop spans 14 amino acids. The CDR3 nucleotides are TGTGCCAGCAGGGGACTAGCGAACGGGAGAGAGCAGTTCTTC. This translates into CASRGLANGREQFF.

The chain is built from TRBV11-2 and TRBJ2-7; D ambiguous. CDR3 length: 12 residues. V dropped 5 bases and J dropped 4 bases, with 9 bases sitting between them. Germline V gene lookup returns CDR1 SGHAT and CDR2 FQNNGV. This CDR3 reads CASSPVGYEQYF. The DNA for the CDR3 is TGTGCCAGCAGCCCCGTGGGATACGAGCAGTACTTC.

The chain employs TRBV4-3 and TRBJ2-1, with 7 bases that match TRBD2. CDR1 and CDR2 from the germline V gene are LGHNA and YSLEER. The CDR3 consists of 15 residues. The V and J ends lost 2 bases and 8 bases, in that order; junction bases with no gene match: 9. CDR3 coding DNA: TGCGCCAGCAGCCAAAGATCGGCTAGCGGCTATGAGCAGTTCTTC. Protein product: CASSQRSASGYEQFF.

V is TRBV12-2 and J is TRBJ1-6; the tabulated D call, TRBD1, remains unverified against the DNA. TRBV12-2 is a known pseudogene. The CDR3 has 16 residues. As DNA, the CDR3 is TGTGCAAGTCGCTTAGCCAGGACAGGGTTAAATTCACCCCTCCACTTT. It translates to CASRLARTGLNSPLHF.

The chain carries TRBV7-8 and TRBJ1-6; a possible D gene is TRBD1 (6 bases). The V end was cut by 6 bases, the J end by 5 bases, with 14 bases between. The CDR3 totals 15 residues. Germline values: CDR1 SGHVS, CDR2 FQNEAQ. The CDR3 sequence is CASRKGQIDNSPLHF. Written as DNA, the CDR3 is TGTGCCAGCAGAAAAGGACAGATAGATAATTCACCCCTCCACTTT.

Concerning this clone itself: Other DNA sequences in this specimen translate into the identical CDR3. V gene TRBV19 combines with J gene TRBJ2-7, with unresolved D. V lost 3 bases and J lost 4, with 7 bases in between. The length of the CDR3 is 12 residues. Per germline, CDR1 LNHDA and CDR2 SQIVND (reference sequence). The CDR3 protein is CASSMAGYEQYF. DNA for the CDR3: TGTGCCAGTAGTATGGCAGGATACGAGCAGTACTTC.

The chain recombines TRBV7-6 with TRBJ1-5; the D is unclear. CDR3 length equals 14 residues. The V end was cut by 1 base, the J end by 7 bases, with 11 bases between. The germline CDR1 and CDR2 sequences are SGHVS and FNYEAQ. The CDR3 region is CASSLGREGQPQHF. The CDR3 region has the DNA TGTGCCAGCAGCTTAGGCCGGGAAGGGCAGCCCCAGCATTTT.

This clone has only a few counts. The chain combines TRBV21-1 with TRBJ1-5; TRBD1, the D gene given by the table, was not confirmed from the DNA. TRBV21-1 is listed as a pseudogene. CDR3 length: 19 amino acids. In DNA form, the CDR3 reads TGTGCCAGCAGGACGATCGGACAGGGGGCTAAGTGCAGCAATCAGCCCCAGCATTTT. Its translation is CASRTIGQGAKCSNQPQHF.

This chain connects TRBV29-1 to TRBJ2-5; D not resolved. CDR3 length: 12 amino acids. V gave up 6 bases and J gave up 14 bases, with 22 bases separating them. Germline CDR1 is SQVTM and CDR2 is ANQGSEA. The CDR3, as DNA: TGCAGCGTCCACACGTCGCCCATGACTCACTACTTC. Amino acids: CSVHTSPMTHYF.

J is TRBJ1-2 and V is TRBV28; no firm D call. Germline V gene lookup returns CDR1 MDHEN and CDR2 SYDVKM. Trimming took off 5 bases at V and 9 bases at J, with 10 bases between the two ends. This CDR3 is 11 amino acids long. Written as DNA, the CDR3 is TGTGCCAGCAGTACCCTGTTGAGCTACACCTTC. It yields the protein CASSTLLSYTF.

This chain joins TRBV10-1 and TRBJ1-5; D perhaps matches TRBD1 (5 bases). V dropped 3 bases and J dropped 0 bases, with 12 bases sitting between them. Germline CDR1 and CDR2: WNHNN and SYGVQD (reference sequence). The CDR3 has 16 amino acids. In DNA form, the CDR3 reads TGCGCCAGCAGTGAAGGGCAGGGCTATAGCAATCAGCCCCAGCATTTT. The encoded protein is CASSEGQGYSNQPQHF.

The V gene is TRBV7-2, the J gene TRBJ1-2; possible D gene TRBD1, 5 bases. Trimming removed 7 bases from V and 5 bases from J, with 23 bases in between. The CDR3 is 16 residues long. Germline CDR1 reads SGHTA; CDR2 reads FQGNSA. For the CDR3, the DNA is TGTGCCAGCACCGTGTATCAAGGGCTGGGGGAATATGGCTACACCTTC. Translation gives CASTVYQGLGEYGYTF.

In this sample, this clone turned up once. This sequence joins TRBV11-2 and TRBJ1-3, with D hard to call. The CDR3 runs 13 residues. Germline V gives CDR1 SGHAT, CDR2 FQNNGV. V lost 2 bases, J lost 4 bases, and 6 bases lay in between. The CDR3 DNA follows: TGTGCCAGCAGCTTAAACGGGGGAAACACCATATATTTT. Amino acids: CASSLNGGNTIYF.

This clone came up once. The chain employs TRBV28 and TRBJ2-4, with unresolved D. V gave up 5 bases and J gave up 0 bases, with 11 bases separating them. Per germline, CDR1 MDHEN and CDR2 SYDVKM. CDR3 length equals 15 residues. Here the CDR3 reads CASSPNKLAKNIQYF. DNA for the CDR3: TGTGCCAGCAGTCCGAACAAACTAGCCAAAAACATTCAGTACTTC.

The CDR3: CASSRDWGTYEQYF. In DNA, the CDR3 is TGTGCCAGCAGCCGGGACTGGGGGACCTACGAGCAGTACTTC. This chain connects TRBV7-2 to TRBJ2-7; D may be TRBD2 (6 bases). V lost 5 bases to trimming and J lost 2 bases, with 13 bases between them. Germline-derived CDR1 and CDR2 are SGHTA and FQGNSA. This CDR3 comprises 14 residues.

This rearrangement joins TRBV5-4 to TRBJ2-1, with 12 positions matching TRBD2. V was pared by 4 bases and J by 6 bases, with 14 bases of the junction left unmatched. CDR1 is SGHNT and CDR2 is YYREEE in the germline V gene (reference sequence). The CDR3 is 18 amino acids. CDR3 in DNA: TGTGCCAGCAGCCTGCTAGCGGGAGGGCCCAGGGTGGGCAATGAGCAGTTCTTC. As protein: CASSLLAGGPRVGNEQFF.

This clone came up a few times. CDR3 region: CASRRAQDPEQYF. Here the CDR3 DNA reads TGTGCCAGCAGGCGGGCGCAGGATCCCGAGCAGTACTTC. The chain has TRBV5-4 and TRBJ2-7, with D tentatively TRBD2 (5 bases). Trimming took off 5 bases at V and 6 bases at J, with 15 bases between the two ends. Germline V gene lookup returns CDR1 SGHNT and CDR2 YYREEE (reference sequence). This CDR3 is 13 amino acids long.

The chain is built from TRBV10-3 and TRBJ2-1, with 9 bases that match TRBD1. The V gene's germline CDR1 is ENHRY and CDR2 SYGVKD. With 4 bases clipped from V and 4 bases from J, the junction kept 5 bases outside the gene matches. The CDR3 sequence is 15 residues long. As DNA, the CDR3 is TGTGCCATCAGTGGGGGGGACAGGGTTTACAATGAGCAGTTCTTC. It codes for CAISGGDRVYNEQFF.

The gene calls are TRBV9 and TRBJ2-7; 7 bases are shared with TRBD2. This CDR3 is built from 14 residues. The junction had 6 bases not matched to a gene; V was cut back by 1 base and J by 5 bases. The germline V gene has CDR1 SGDLS and CDR2 YYNGEE. In DNA, the CDR3 is TGTGCCAGCAGCGTATCGGGGAGGGATGACGAGCAGTACTTC. This translates into CASSVSGRDDEQYF.

This chain connects TRBV3-1 (or the pseudogene TRBV3-2) to TRBJ2-7, with D perhaps matching TRBD1 or TRBD2 (6 bases each). The CDR3 extends over 13 amino acids. The germline V and J ends were trimmed by 0 bases and 7 bases, with 10 bases remaining between them. CDR1 LGHDT and CDR2 YNNKEL come from the germline V gene (reference sequence). The CDR3 nucleotides are TGTGCCAGCAGCCAAGAGGGGGCGGGAGAGCAGTACTTC. This sequence encodes CASSQEGAGEQYF.

This chain uses TRBV19 with TRBJ2-1; 10 bases match TRBD2. The CDR3 has 17 amino acids. Per the germline V gene, CDR1 is LNHDA and CDR2 is SQIVND (reference sequence). J lost 10 bases, V lost 7 bases, and 19 bases had no gene match. The CDR3 region has the DNA TGTGCCAGTAAACAAACCGTAGGGGTAGCGGGAGGAAGGGAGCAGTTCTTC. Amino acid sequence: CASKQTVGVAGGREQFF. Complete variable domain (other parts from reference TRBV19 and TRBJ2-1): DGGITQSPKYLFRKEGQNVTLSCEQNLNHDAMYWYRQDPGQGLRLIYYSQIVNDFQKGDIAEGYSVSREKKESFPLTVTSAQKNPTAFYLCASKQTVGVAGGREQFFGPGTRLTVL.

The chain links TRBV18 to TRBJ1-5; D remains unclear. Germline-derived CDR1 and CDR2 are KGHSH and LQKENI. The ends were cut back, 2 bases at V and 5 bases at J, with 10 bases in the middle. The CDR3 has 14 amino acids. The CDR3 DNA sequence: TGTGCCAGCTCACCAGGGATGGAGGATCAGCCCCAGCATTTT. Translated: CASSPGMEDQPQHF. Full variable domain (missing parts from reference TRBV18 and TRBJ1-5): NAGVMQNPRHLVRRRGQEARLRCSPMKGHSHVYWYRQLPEEGLKFMVYLQKENIIDESGMPKERFSAEFPKEGPSILRIQQVVRGDSAAYFCASSPGMEDQPQHFGDGTRLSIL.